The subject of this entry is one T cell receptor beta chain. In the original workflow: Counts of nucleated cells, estimated from reference gene primer amplification, were obtained. Repertoires were generated with immunoSEQ multiplex PCR, while TCRdb's copy carries only in-frame clones and drops some. That table is the source of V, J and clone size, and D and trimming were worked out from the DNA. The sample records approximately 240,000 clones, 65% to 80% being singletons. These data are taken from a study of blood T cell repertoires in COVID-19. As for the study in general: T cells, B-cell-depleted T cells, or PBMCs provided the cDNA or gDNA that served as material.

This CDR3 contains 15 residues. Unmatched junction bases numbered 5, after V lost 2 bases and J lost 7 bases. The V gene's germline CDR1 is WSHSY and CDR2 SAAADI. The TCR sequence derives from a middle-aged woman with active or convalescent COVID-19. This chain links TRBV10-2 with TRBJ1-6, with 7 bases lining up with TRBD1. The sequencing sample was made of peripheral blood. CDR3 DNA sequence: TGCGCCAGCAGTGAGACGGGACAGCAGAATTCACCCCTCCACTTT. It is translated as CASSETGQQNSPLHF.